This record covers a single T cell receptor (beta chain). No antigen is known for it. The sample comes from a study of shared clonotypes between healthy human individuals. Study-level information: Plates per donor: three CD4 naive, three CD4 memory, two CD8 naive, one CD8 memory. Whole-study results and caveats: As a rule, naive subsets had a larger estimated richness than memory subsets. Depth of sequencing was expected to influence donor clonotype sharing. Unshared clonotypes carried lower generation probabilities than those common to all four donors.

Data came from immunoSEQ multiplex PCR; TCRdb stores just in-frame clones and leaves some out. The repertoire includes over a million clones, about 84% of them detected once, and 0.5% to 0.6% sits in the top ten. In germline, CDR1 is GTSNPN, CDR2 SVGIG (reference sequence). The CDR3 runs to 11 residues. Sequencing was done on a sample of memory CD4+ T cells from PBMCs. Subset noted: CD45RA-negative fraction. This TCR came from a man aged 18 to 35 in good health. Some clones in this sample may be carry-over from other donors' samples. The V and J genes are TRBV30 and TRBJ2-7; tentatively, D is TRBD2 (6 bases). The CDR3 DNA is TGTGCTGCGGCGGGACCGAACGAGCAGTACTTC. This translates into CAAAGPNEQYF.